Sequencing of this T cell receptor (beta chain) was carried out in a study of T cell repertoires in cytomegalovirus infection. For the study at large: Carrying CMV and the relevant HLA type showed in public TCR beta signatures. Study-wide results and limits: CMV carriers with the relevant HLA were identified by cumulative public TCR beta family frequency.

This clonotype was picked up a small number of times. Antigen: not known. TCRdb itself ran the reads through MiXCR, one entry per CDR3 protein. The table lists tens of thousands of distinct CDR3 sequences, 20% to 25% of them singletons, with 73% in the top ten. Sequences were derived from CD8+ T cells from cultured PBMCs, sampled from culture after CMV antigen stimulation. The TCR originated in a human donor in good health (CMV status not recorded). Some clones in this sample may be carry-over from other donors' samples.

CDR3 in amino acids: CASASGTRDTDTQYF. The CDR3 region has the DNA TGTGCCAGCGCCTCCGGGACACGAGACACAGATACGCAGTATTTT. The gene calls are TRBV6-4 and TRBJ2-3; D may be TRBD1 (6 bases). CDR1 and CDR2 (germline): MRHNA, SNTAGT. V was pared by 8 bases and J by 2 bases, with 17 bases between. CDR3 size: 15 residues.